Sequencing of this T cell receptor (beta chain) was carried out in a study of Tregs in tolerant kidney transplant recipients. The overall study: The nonmyeloablative bone marrow transplants came from related graft donors, with transient mixed chimerism. General study findings and limits: Changing PCR primers prevented nucleotide comparison between some patients' samples.

This CDR3 contains 15 residues. Trimming cost V 2 bases and J 4 bases, with 14 bases left between them. CDR1 and CDR2 from the germline V gene are MNHEY and SVGAGI. Repertoires were generated with immunoSEQ multiplex PCR, while TCRdb's copy carries only in-frame clones and drops some. The sample has around 78,000 clones; approximately 90% are singletons. A word on this clone: The antigen is undetermined.

The rearrangement joins TRBV6-5 to TRBJ1-2; possibly TRBD1 for D (5 bases). The TCR originated in a human donor who received a combined kidney and bone marrow transplant. The sequencing here drew on Tregs from blood, taken before the transplant. In nucleotides, the CDR3 is TGTGCCAGCAGTTACGGGGGGGGACGTTTCTATGGCTACACCTTC. Translation: CASSYGGGRFYGYTF.